This entry is about one T cell receptor (beta chain). Its antigen is unknown. Nothing much larger sits one base from this clone, and base qualities are not available. Genomic DNA from CD8+ cells was used for TCRbeta sequencing according to the manufacturer's instructions. A genomics technology centre in Finland performed the TCRbeta sequencing with the immunoSEQ assay. Under the source paper's analysis protocol: Clonotype tables from the immunoSEQ preprocessing pipeline were converted to VDJtools format, and non-productive clonotypes were removed. Any sample with fewer than 10,000 reads was excluded, the remaining samples were subsampled to 10,000 reads, and most of the eight CND-RA samples made it through. Shannon-Wiener, Simpson and clonality indices were calculated with the VDJtools CalcDiversityStats function on data subsampled to 10,000 reads. To infer antigen specificity, non-singleton TCRbeta clonotypes were hard-matched against VDJdb, meaning no mismatches were allowed. Clusters with potentially shared antigen targets were formed by grouping CDR3 sequences that differed by one amino acid (Hamming distance 1). Public clonotypes were tested for group enrichment with one-sided Fisher's exact tests after resampling groups to six samples, repeated ten times. TCRdb stores this immuneACCESS table with in-frame sequences only. Part of the clones is absent; in the studies checked, under half of the shortfall reflects unresolved V genes, and no reason is known for the rest. D and trimming were read from the DNA, whereas the V and J calls and clone size are those reported in that table. The table for this sample lists 13,000 or so clones; around 83% of them were counted only once. The ten largest clones capture 27% of the sample.

This specimen belongs to a study of CD8 T cells in seronegative destructive rheumatoid arthritis (dated by TCRdb to 2018 to 2021). Broadly, across the study: Most of the eight CND-RA patients were receiving biological drugs at sampling. Peripheral CD8+ TCRbeta repertoires were compared between CCP-negative destructive rheumatoid arthritis (CND-RA) patients and newly diagnosed seropositive RA, seronegative RA and healthy controls. Comparison cohorts of seropositive RA, seronegative RA and healthy controls came from an earlier published TCRbeta dataset rather than new sequencing.

Beyond this particular receptor, the publication reports: Compared with controls and other RA subtypes, CND-RA repertoires contained more CMV-reactive and fewer influenza A-reactive CD8+ TCRbeta sequences. Without diagnostic samples, TCR repertoire differences may partly reflect poor disease control over the years rather than being present at onset. After adjusting for age, CND-RA patients appeared to have less diverse, more clonal CD8+ TCRbeta repertoires than other RA subtypes. The study acknowledged the small size of the CND-RA cohort as a limitation. CND-RA patients appeared to carry a distinct set of enriched public clonotypes, which the authors read as support for a separate disease subset. No public clonotype enrichment survived Benjamini-Hochberg correction across the 110,000 or so clonotypes tested.

CND-RA patients tested negative on the clinical CCP2 antibody test, and even with active therapy their joint destruction kept progressing. Every CND-RA patient had failed conventional anti-rheumatic therapy and showed typical joint destruction in the wrists and ankles. CND-RA patients were sampled after long disease histories, spanning decades in several cases, rather than at diagnosis. About 50 millilitres of EDTA-anticoagulated peripheral blood were drawn from each patient. Ficoll-Paque PLUS density gradient separation was used to isolate peripheral blood mononuclear cells. AutoMACS magnetic bead positive selection was used to isolate CD8+ cells from fresh or cryopreserved PBMCs, and flow cytometry was used to check purity. Nucleospin Tissue or Tissue XS kits were used for genomic DNA extraction, and quantification was performed on a Qubit 2.0 fluorometer. CDR1 and CDR2 are drawn from the germline V gene (reference sequence): MNHEY, SMNVEV. The CDR3 has 15 amino acids, counting the end cysteine and phenylalanine. Kept here is only the CDR3 DNA, which spans 45 bases and is read in frame from base 1. V is shortened by 0 bases, J by 6 bases, and the region joining them spans 14 bases.

The V and J genes are TRBV27 and TRBJ1-2; the D gene is perhaps TRBD1, on 6 matching bases. The sequence came from a woman between 25 and 49 years old with seronegative destructive rheumatoid arthritis. The sample taken for sequencing was CD8+ T cells from blood. The sequenced DNA is TGTGCCAGCAGTTTATCCCCTAGAGCAGGGGATGGCTACACCTTC. Translated, it reads CASSLSPRAGDGYTF.